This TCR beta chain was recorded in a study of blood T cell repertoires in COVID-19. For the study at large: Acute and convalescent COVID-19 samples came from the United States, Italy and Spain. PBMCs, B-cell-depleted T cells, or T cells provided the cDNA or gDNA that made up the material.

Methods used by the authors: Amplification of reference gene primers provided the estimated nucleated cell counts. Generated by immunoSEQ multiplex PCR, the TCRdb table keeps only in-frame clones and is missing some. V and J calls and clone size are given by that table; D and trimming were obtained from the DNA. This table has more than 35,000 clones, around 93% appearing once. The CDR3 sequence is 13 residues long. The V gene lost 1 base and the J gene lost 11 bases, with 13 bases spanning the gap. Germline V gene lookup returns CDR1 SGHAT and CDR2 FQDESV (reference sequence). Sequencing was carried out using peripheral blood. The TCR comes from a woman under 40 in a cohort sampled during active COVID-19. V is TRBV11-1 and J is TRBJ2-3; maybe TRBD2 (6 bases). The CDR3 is CASSLVGREEQYF. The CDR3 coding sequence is TGTGCCAGCAGCTTAGTTGGCAGGGAGGAGCAGTATTTT. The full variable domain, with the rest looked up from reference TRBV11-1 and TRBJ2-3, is EAEVAQSPRYKITEKSQAVAFWCDPISGHATLYWYRQILGQGPELLVQFQDESVVDDSQLPKDRFSAERLKGVDSTLKIQPAELGDSAMYLCASSLVGREEQYFGPGTRLTVL.